This T cell receptor (beta chain) emerged from a study of blood T cell repertoires in COVID-19 (dated by TCRdb to 2019 to 2021). Describing the broader study: Samples from collaborators originated in the United States, Italy and Spain and spanned both the acute and convalescent phases of COVID-19. The samples were drawn from two sources: the first 160 participants of the ongoing ImmuneRACE study, and about 1,300 subjects contributed by 6 global collaborators. Where available, HLA class I and class II types were obtained from metadata supplied by the sample provider rather than from assay-based typing. Deeply sampled blood TCRbeta repertoires from subjects exposed to, actively infected with, or recovered from COVID-19 were included in the dataset. The material from the prospective study consisted of cDNA or gDNA derived from T cells, B-cell-depleted T cells, or PBMCs. The repertoires were released in a freely available public database intended as a resource for research on the immune response to SARS-CoV-2. A de-identified subject ID, COVID-19 status, age in years and sex were almost always included in the sample metadata. General conclusions and limits of the study: The amount of clinical and demographic metadata varied by source and participant and was provided uncurated.

TCRbeta CDR3 regions were amplified from genomic DNA using the immunoSEQ Assay, a bias-controlled multiplex PCR. On the study's bioinformatics: Nucleated cell counts per sample were estimated from amplification of reference gene primers within the assay. To quantify the absolute abundance of each unique TCRbeta CDR3 rearrangement, sequence reads were collapsed and filtered. Productive Simpson clonality was computed per sample as the square root of Simpson's diversity index over productive rearrangements. TCRdb took over this immuneACCESS table, retaining in-frame rearrangements with V and J assigned. Such tables are incomplete; in checked studies, under half of the missing clones stem from an unresolved V gene, and the remainder is unexplained. V and J calls and clone size come straight from that table; D and trimming were deduced from the DNA. The sample has approximately 500,000 clones on record, 85% to 90% of them singletons. 7.5% to 9% of the sample lies in the top ten.

At one collaborating source in Seattle, patients were enrolled during active infection and were followed longitudinally through the course of disease. Whole blood was collected in K2EDTA tubes by collaborating institutions according to the institutions' own protocols. For TCRbeta analysis, collaborators shipped samples as frozen whole blood, isolated PBMCs, or DNA extracted from either of those sample types. The germline ends are 18 bases apart after V is trimmed by 5 bases and J by 11 bases. Including cysteine and phenylalanine, the CDR3 has 13 amino acids. Just the 39-base CDR3 DNA is kept, in frame starting at base 1. According to the germline V gene, CDR1 reads MRHNA and CDR2 reads SNTAGT. This clone was counted a single time. Its antigen is still unknown. There are no base qualities to consult, and no much larger clone falls within one base.

The chain joins TRBV6-4 to TRBJ1-1; no D segment can be confidently identified. This receptor was obtained from a woman aged 45-65 years with COVID-19, enrolled during active disease. Sequencing was performed on peripheral blood. In nucleotides, the sequence is TGTGCCAGCAGTCTTACTCTTGGGGAGGAGGCTTTCTTT. Translated, it gives CASSLTLGEEAFF.